This TCR beta chain appears in the sequencing data of a study of memory CD4+ T cells and cytomegalovirus serostatus. CDR1 and CDR2 (germline): SGHNT, YYREEE (reference sequence). V gave up 0 bases and J gave up 0 bases, with 9 bases separating them. CDR3 length equals 15 residues. Note on this clone: Its antigen is not known.

Libraries were prepared by immunoSEQ multiplex PCR; TCRdb keeps only in-frame clonotypes and omits some of them. The repertoire holds 50,000 to 55,000 clones, with around 80% as singletons. Notes on the study in general: The CMV-associated TCR signature appears largely within the CD4+ memory repertoire.

Single viable CD3+CD4+CD8-CD45RO+ cells were sorted as the memory CD4+ T cells. This receptor was identified in an adult in good health and CMV-seronegative. The chain uses TRBV5-4 and TRBJ2-5; D is uncertain. What was sequenced was memory CD4+ T cells from blood. CDR3 protein: CASSLETGHQETQYF. The CDR3 DNA follows: TGTGCCAGCAGCTTGGAGACCGGCCACCAAGAGACCCAGTACTTC.